The present entry profiles one T cell receptor beta chain with its context. These data belong to a study of regulatory T cells in long-lasting Graves disease. HTBI primers from iRepertoire and Arm-PCR of CDR3 regions yielded the TCR beta libraries. A single record per CDR3 protein comes from TCRdb applying MiXCR to the multiplex PCR reads. The repertoire holds hundreds of thousands of distinct CDR3 sequences, with over 15% as singletons. The time point is: newly diagnosed GD, antithyroid drugs for less than 3 months. PBMC RNA served as the TCR library source. The same data also went into a second study, on T cells in Graves' hyperthyroidism and ophthalmopathy. Turning to that study: HTBI primers were the set used in a first-round RT-PCR of the TCR CDR3.

The material was peripheral blood mononuclear cells (PBMCs), obtained at new diagnosis, from a patient treated with antithyroid drugs. The origin of this receptor is a man aged 40-55 years with Graves disease.

CDR3 sequence reads: CASSVGGGVETQYF. CDR3 coding DNA: TGTGCCAGCAGCGTCGGCGGGGGCGTAGAGACCCAGTACTTC. The chain employs TRBV9 and TRBJ2-5; D is possibly TRBD2 (7 bases). There are 14 residues in the CDR3. V was clipped by 2 bases and J by 4 bases, with 12 bases between them. Germline V lookup: CDR1 SGDLS, CDR2 YYNGEE. The whole variable domain, remainder taken from reference TRBV9 and TRBJ2-5, is DSGVTQTPKHLITATGQRVTLRCSPRSGDLSVYWYQQSLDQGLQFLIQYYNGEERAKGNILERFSAQQFPDLHSELNLSSLELGDSALYFCASSVGGGVETQYFGPGTRLLVL.